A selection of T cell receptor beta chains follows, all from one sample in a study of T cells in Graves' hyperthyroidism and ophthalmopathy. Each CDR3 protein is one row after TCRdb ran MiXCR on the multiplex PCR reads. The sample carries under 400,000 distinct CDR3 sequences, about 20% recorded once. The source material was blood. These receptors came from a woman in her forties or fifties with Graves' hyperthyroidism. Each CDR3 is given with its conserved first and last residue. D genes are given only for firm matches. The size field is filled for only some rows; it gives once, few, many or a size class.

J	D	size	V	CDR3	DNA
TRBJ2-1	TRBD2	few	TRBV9	CASSVALFSGFGLDNEQFF	TGTGCCAGCAGCGTAGCTCTTTTTAGCGGGTTCGGTTTAGACAATGAGCAGTTCTTC
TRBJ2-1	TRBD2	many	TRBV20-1	CSASLASGTYEQFF	TGCAGTGCTAGCCTGGCTAGCGGGACGTATGAGCAGTTCTTC
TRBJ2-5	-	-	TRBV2	CASSVGGPQETQYF	TGTGCCAGCAGTGTTGGGGGTCCGCAAGAGACCCAGTACTTC
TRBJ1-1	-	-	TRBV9	CASSETGTANTEAFF	TGTGCCAGCAGCGAGACCGGGACTGCGAACACTGAAGCTTTCTTT
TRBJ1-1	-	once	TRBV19	CASSIGPGGLEAFF	TGTGCCAGTAGTATAGGCCCTGGAGGGCTTGAAGCTTTCTTT
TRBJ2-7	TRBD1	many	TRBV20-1	CSAKVTGGFNEQYF	TGCAGTGCTAAGGTGACAGGGGGTTTCAACGAGCAGTACTTC
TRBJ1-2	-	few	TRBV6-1	CASSIWEANYGYTF	TGTGCCAGCTCTATTTGGGAGGCTAACTATGGCTACACCTTC
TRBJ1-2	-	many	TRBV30	CAWSNNDRPFYGYTF	TGTGCCTGGAGCAATAACGACAGGCCATTCTATGGCTACACCTTC
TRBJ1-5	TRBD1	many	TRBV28	CASSFPYRGSNQPQHF	TGTGCCAGCAGTTTCCCTTACAGGGGATCGAATCAGCCCCAGCATTTT
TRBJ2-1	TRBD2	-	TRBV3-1	CASSQDLAGGLNEQFF	TGTGCCAGCAGCCAAGATTTGGCGGGGGGGCTTAATGAGCAGTTCTTC
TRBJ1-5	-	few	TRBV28	CASSLNSPQLHF	TGTGCCAGCAGTTTGAACAGCCCGCAGCTGCATTTT